This T cell receptor beta chain was identified in a study of post-analysis software for immune sequencing data. The CDR3 runs to 16 residues. The ends were cut back, 0 bases at V and 0 bases at J, with 13 bases in the middle. Germline lookup yields CDR1 DFQATT and CDR2 SNEGSKA (reference sequence). The study, taken as a whole, reports: A handful of TRBV segments, including TRBV5-6, TRBV5-1 and TRBV20-1, were more frequent in patients than controls.

Unique molecular identifiers were present in the TCR beta cDNA libraries. TCRdb reprocessed the PCR reads via MiXCR and lists one record per CDR3 protein. The sample lists about 820,000 distinct CDR3 sequences; under 70% were seen once. Remarks on this clonotype: Its antigen is not identified.

V and J are TRBV20-1 and TRBJ2-3; D might be TRBD1 (5 bases). This TCR derives from a girl under 18 with multiple sclerosis. Sequenced sample: blood. The CDR3, as DNA: TGCAGTGCTAGAGATGTCCCAGGGCACAGCACAGATACGCAGTATTTT. Its translation is CSARDVPGHSTDTQYF.